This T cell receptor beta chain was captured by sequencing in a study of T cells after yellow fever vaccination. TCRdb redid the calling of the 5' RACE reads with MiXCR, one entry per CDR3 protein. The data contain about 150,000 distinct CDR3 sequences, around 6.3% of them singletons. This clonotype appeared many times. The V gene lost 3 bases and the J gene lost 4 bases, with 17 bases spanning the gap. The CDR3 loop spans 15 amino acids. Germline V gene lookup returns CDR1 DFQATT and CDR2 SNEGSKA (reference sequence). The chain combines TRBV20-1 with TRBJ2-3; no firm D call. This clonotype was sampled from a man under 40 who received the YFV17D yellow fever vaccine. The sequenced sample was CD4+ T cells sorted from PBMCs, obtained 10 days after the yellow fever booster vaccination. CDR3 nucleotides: TGCAGTGCTAGCTTAACTCCCTTAGTCCCAGATACGCAGTATTTT. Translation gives CSASLTPLVPDTQYF.